This T cell receptor (beta chain) was profiled in a study of shared clonotypes between healthy human individuals. Study details: The donors, a couple of women and a few men, were aged 18 to 49.

This clone has only one observation. Its antigen is not known. It differs at one base from a far larger clone, so likely a read error. Findings and limits, study-wide: Sampling covered nothing but blood. Tissue TCR repertoires likely differ from those found in blood.

Deep was the level used in running the assay. In the original processing: ImmunoSEQ gave junction-only sequences without quality scores, so filtering differed. The repertoire was sequenced with immunoSEQ multiplex PCR; TCRdb's copy has only in-frame clones and lacks some. V and J calls and clone size are those listed in that table; D and trimming were worked out from the DNA. The repertoire holds some 530,000 clones, with more than 65% as singletons. This CDR3 has 14 amino acids. Germline V gene lookup returns CDR1 SQVTM and CDR2 ANQGSEA. Germline trimming cut 5 bases from V and 9 bases from J; bases unmatched to any gene: 10.

This TCR was sampled from a woman in her 40s in good health. Some clones in this sample may be carry-over from other donors' samples. The source material was PBMCs. This chain connects TRBV29-1 to TRBJ2-1, with 10 bases lining up with TRBD2. As DNA, the CDR3 is TGCAGCGTTTGCCGAACTAGCGGGATGGGTGAGCAGTTCTTC. Residues: CSVCRTSGMGEQFF.